These T cell receptor beta chains were read from a single sample in a study of beta chain features in type 1 diabetes. Repertoires were generated with immunoSEQ multiplex PCR, while TCRdb's copy carries only in-frame clones and drops some. This repertoire shows approximately 160,000 clones, almost 65% found once; its top ten account for 0.08% to 0.1%. The specimen was naive CD4+ T cells from blood. These TCRs come from a man aged 25 to 45 with type 1 diabetes. The CDR3 runs from the conserved cysteine through the conserved F or W. Fields, in order: clone size, J gene, D gene, V gene, CDR3 DNA, CDR3 protein. D genes are given only for firm matches. Only part of the rows carry a size: once, few, many, or a class if the clone is expanded.

>-|TRBJ2-3|-|TRBV7-9
TGTGCCAGCAGCTTAACCGGAGCTGATACGCAGTATTTT
CASSLTGADTQYF
>-|TRBJ2-2|-|TRBV2
TGTGCCAGCAGTACCGTACCCGGGGAGCTGTTTTTT
CASSTVPGELFF
>-|TRBJ1-1|TRBD1|TRBV15
TGTGCCACCAGCAGGGACAGGGTCATGAACACTGAAGCTTTCTTT
CATSRDRVMNTEAFF
>-|TRBJ2-1|TRBD1|TRBV7-9
TGTGCCAGCAGCTTAGAGGACAGGCCTGAGCAGTTCTTC
CASSLEDRPEQFF
>-|TRBJ1-5|-|TRBV5-1
TGCGCCAGCAGCTTGGGACAGAACAATCAGCCCCAGCATTTT
CASSLGQNNQPQHF
>-|TRBJ2-2|-|TRBV18
TGTGCCAGCTCACCAGACCTTATCACAGTATCCACCGGGGAGCTGTTTTTT
CASSPDLITVSTGELFF
>-|TRBJ2-6|-|TRBV7-9
TGTGCCAGCAGCTTCCACGGACAGACCTCTGGGGCCAACGTCCTGACTTTC
CASSFHGQTSGANVLTF
>-|TRBJ2-3|-|TRBV29-1
TGCAGCGTTGGGGTTAGGGGTAGCACAGATACGCAGTATTTT
CSVGVRGSTDTQYF
>-|TRBJ2-1|-|TRBV18
TGTGCCAGCTCACCAGGCAATGAGCAGTTCTTC
CASSPGNEQFF
>once|TRBJ2-3|-|TRBV9
TGTGCCAGCAGCGTAGCTACAGGGTACACAGATACGCAGTATTTT
CASSVATGYTDTQYF
>-|TRBJ2-3|TRBD1|TRBV2
TGTGCCAGCAGTCGGACAGGGGGCGCAGATACGCAGTATTTT
CASSRTGGADTQYF
>-|TRBJ2-5|-|TRBV30
TGTGCCATAGAGGTGTGGGAGACCCAGTACTTC
CAIEVWETQYF
>-|TRBJ2-5|-|TRBV18
TGTGCCAGCTCACGTTTACATCAAGAGACCCAGTACTTC
CASSRLHQETQYF
>-|TRBJ2-2|-|TRBV18
TGTGCCAGCTCACCACCCGGGGACACCGGGGAGCTGTTTTTT
CASSPPGDTGELFF
>-|TRBJ2-5|-|TRBV7-9
TGTGCCAGCAGCGAAGAGACCCAGTACTTC
CASSEETQYF
>few|TRBJ2-1|-|TRBV15
TGTGCCACCAGCAGAGTTCCCGCGGTAGCGAGCTACAATGAGCAGTTCTTC
CATSRVPAVASYNEQFF
>-|TRBJ2-3|-|TRBV7-7
TGTGCTAGCAGCCTGTCAGTTAGCACAGATACGCAGTATTTT
CASSLSVSTDTQYF
>-|TRBJ2-5|TRBD1|TRBV5-1
TGCGCCAGCAGCTTGACAGGGACAGACGAGACCCAGTACTTC
CASSLTGTDETQYF
>few|TRBJ1-2|-|TRBV9
TGTGCCAGCAGCGTAGACTATTTGAGCTGGGCGAGTAACTATGGCTACACCTTC
CASSVDYLSWASNYGYTF
>-|TRBJ2-2|-|TRBV9
TGTGCCAGCAGCGTAGAACCCACCGGGGAGCTGTTTTTT
CASSVEPTGELFF
>-|TRBJ2-3|-|TRBV7-2
TGTGCCAGCAGCTCCCCAGGGGTCTCTAGCACAGATACGCAGTATTTT
CASSSPGVSSTDTQYF
>-|TRBJ2-3|-|TRBV9
TGTGCCAGCAGCGTAAGCCCCCCAGATACGCAGTATTTT
CASSVSPPDTQYF
>-|TRBJ2-6|-|TRBV10-3
TGTGCCATCACGCCAGGGGGGACTGGGGCCAACGTCCTGACTTTC
CAITPGGTGANVLTF
>-|TRBJ2-5|-|TRBV18
TGTGCCAGCTCACCCCTGGAGACCCAGTACTTC
CASSPLETQYF
>few|TRBJ2-5|-|TRBV10-3
TGTGCCATCAGTGGGACAGCCCAAGAGACCCAGTACTTC
CAISGTAQETQYF
>once|TRBJ2-1|-|TRBV25-1
TGTGCCAGCAGTGGCGACCACTCGGGGAATGAGCAGTTCTTC
CASSGDHSGNEQFF
>-|TRBJ1-2|-|TRBV30
TGTGCCTGGAGTTCCCGGGATACGGGTGGCTACACCTTC
CAWSSRDTGGYTF
>-|TRBJ2-2|-|TRBV30
TGTGCCTGGAGTTTCGGTGGGACCGGGGAGCTGTTTTTT
CAWSFGGTGELFF
>-|TRBJ2-7|-|TRBV7-9
TGTGCCAGCAGCCCAAGTCCCGGGGGCCACGAGCAGTATTTC
CASSPSPGGHEQYF
>-|TRBJ1-2|TRBD1|TRBV7-9
TGTGCCACACCGGGACAGGGAGTACGTGGCTACACCTTC
CATPGQGVRGYTF
>-|TRBJ2-5|-|TRBV9
TGTGCCAGCAGCGTCACGAGCTACCTCGGGACCCAGTACTTC
CASSVTSYLGTQYF
>-|TRBJ1-6|-|TRBV7-9
TGTGCCAGCAGCTTAACCTTCGGGGAGGGTAGGGATTCACCCCTCCACTTT
CASSLTFGEGRDSPLHF
>-|TRBJ2-5|-|TRBV2
TGTGCCAGCAGTCCCCTAAACGCCCAGTACTTC
CASSPLNAQYF
>-|TRBJ1-2|-|TRBV7-8
TGTGCCAGCAGCCGACGGGCCGGAGAAGGTGGCTACACCTTC
CASSRRAGEGGYTF
>-|TRBJ1-2|-|TRBV4-3
TGCGCCAGCAGCCAAGATAGGTCTTATGGCTACACCTTC
CASSQDRSYGYTF
>few|TRBJ2-1|-|TRBV23-1
TGCGCCAGCAGTCAAAAGGACAGCAATGAGCAGTTCTTC
CASSQKDSNEQFF
>-|TRBJ2-3|TRBD2|TRBV15
TGTGCCACCAGCAGAGGAAGGACTAGCGGGGGCCCCCCAACAGATACGCAGTATTTT
CATSRGRTSGGPPTDTQYF
>once|TRBJ2-3|-|TRBV7-2
TGTGCCAGCAGCATTAGAACCGGGACGGAGAAGGCAGATACGCAGTATTTT
CASSIRTGTEKADTQYF
>-|TRBJ2-3|-|TRBV7-9
TGTGCCAGCAGCTTAATAGACAATACGCAGTATTTT
CASSLIDNTQYF
>-|TRBJ1-4|-|TRBV7-9
TGTGCCAGCAGCCGCGACGTGCAGGAAGTTGAAAAACTGTTTTTT
CASSRDVQEVEKLFF
>few|TRBJ1-3|-|TRBV4-1
TGCGCCAGCAGCCAAGATGTCCGCTCTGGAAACACCATATATTTT
CASSQDVRSGNTIYF
>few|TRBJ1-1|-|TRBV6-6
TGTGCCAGCGGGCAGAGGGGCTCGAACACTGAAGCTTTCTTT
CASGQRGSNTEAFF
>few|TRBJ2-5|-|TRBV10-3
TGTGCCATCAGTGCAGGGGAGACCCAGTACTTC
CAISAGETQYF
>once|TRBJ2-1|-|TRBV29-1
TGCAGCGTTGGGAGGGCAGGGGTTGATGAGCAGTTCTTC
CSVGRAGVDEQFF
>-|TRBJ1-1|-|TRBV7-2
TGTGCCAGCAGCACCGACAGAAACACTGAAGCTTTCTTT
CASSTDRNTEAFF
>-|TRBJ1-2|-|TRBV9
TGTGCCAGCAGCGTAGGCAGCCCTCCGGCGGGCTACACCTTC
CASSVGSPPAGYTF
>-|TRBJ2-1|-|TRBV7-6
TGTGCCAGCAGCTTTGGACAGTCCTACAATGAGCAGTTCTTC
CASSFGQSYNEQFF
>-|TRBJ1-4|-|TRBV5-1
TGCGCCAGCAGCTTGGAGGATGAAAAACTGTTTTTT
CASSLEDEKLFF
>-|TRBJ2-5|-|TRBV7-2
TGTGCCAGCAGCCTAAGGACGGCCGTGTACCAAGAGACCCAGTACTTC
CASSLRTAVYQETQYF
>few|TRBJ2-3|TRBD2|TRBV9
TGTGCCAGCAGCCCCTCGGGAGGGCTCACAGATACGCAGTATTTT
CASSPSGGLTDTQYF
>once|TRBJ2-1|-|TRBV25-1
TGTGCCAGCAGTGATATGCGTCAATCCACCAACAATGAGCAGTTCTTC
CASSDMRQSTNNEQFF
>few|TRBJ1-2|TRBD1|TRBV27
TGTGCCAGCAGTTACGTCCGGGACAGGGGGGGCTATGGCTACACCTTC
CASSYVRDRGGYGYTF
>-|TRBJ1-1|-|TRBV7-9
TGTGCCAGCATCCTGATGACCCTGAACACTGAAGCTTTCTTT
CASILMTLNTEAFF
>-|TRBJ2-2|-|TRBV9
TGTGCCAGCAGCGTAGAGGAGGGAGCCGGGGAGCTGTTTTTT
CASSVEEGAGELFF
>-|TRBJ2-7|TRBD1|TRBV13
TGTGCCAGCAGCTTAGGCCCGGTGACAGGGGGGCCCTACGAGCAGTACTTC
CASSLGPVTGGPYEQYF
>-|TRBJ1-5|-|TRBV23-1
TGCGCCAGCAGTCAATCGTTTGGACCTTATAGCAATCAGCCCCAGCATTTT
CASSQSFGPYSNQPQHF
>-|TRBJ2-1|-|TRBV28
TGTGCCAGCAGTTTAAAGTTCTGGACAGAGGACAATGAGCAGTTCTTC
CASSLKFWTEDNEQFF